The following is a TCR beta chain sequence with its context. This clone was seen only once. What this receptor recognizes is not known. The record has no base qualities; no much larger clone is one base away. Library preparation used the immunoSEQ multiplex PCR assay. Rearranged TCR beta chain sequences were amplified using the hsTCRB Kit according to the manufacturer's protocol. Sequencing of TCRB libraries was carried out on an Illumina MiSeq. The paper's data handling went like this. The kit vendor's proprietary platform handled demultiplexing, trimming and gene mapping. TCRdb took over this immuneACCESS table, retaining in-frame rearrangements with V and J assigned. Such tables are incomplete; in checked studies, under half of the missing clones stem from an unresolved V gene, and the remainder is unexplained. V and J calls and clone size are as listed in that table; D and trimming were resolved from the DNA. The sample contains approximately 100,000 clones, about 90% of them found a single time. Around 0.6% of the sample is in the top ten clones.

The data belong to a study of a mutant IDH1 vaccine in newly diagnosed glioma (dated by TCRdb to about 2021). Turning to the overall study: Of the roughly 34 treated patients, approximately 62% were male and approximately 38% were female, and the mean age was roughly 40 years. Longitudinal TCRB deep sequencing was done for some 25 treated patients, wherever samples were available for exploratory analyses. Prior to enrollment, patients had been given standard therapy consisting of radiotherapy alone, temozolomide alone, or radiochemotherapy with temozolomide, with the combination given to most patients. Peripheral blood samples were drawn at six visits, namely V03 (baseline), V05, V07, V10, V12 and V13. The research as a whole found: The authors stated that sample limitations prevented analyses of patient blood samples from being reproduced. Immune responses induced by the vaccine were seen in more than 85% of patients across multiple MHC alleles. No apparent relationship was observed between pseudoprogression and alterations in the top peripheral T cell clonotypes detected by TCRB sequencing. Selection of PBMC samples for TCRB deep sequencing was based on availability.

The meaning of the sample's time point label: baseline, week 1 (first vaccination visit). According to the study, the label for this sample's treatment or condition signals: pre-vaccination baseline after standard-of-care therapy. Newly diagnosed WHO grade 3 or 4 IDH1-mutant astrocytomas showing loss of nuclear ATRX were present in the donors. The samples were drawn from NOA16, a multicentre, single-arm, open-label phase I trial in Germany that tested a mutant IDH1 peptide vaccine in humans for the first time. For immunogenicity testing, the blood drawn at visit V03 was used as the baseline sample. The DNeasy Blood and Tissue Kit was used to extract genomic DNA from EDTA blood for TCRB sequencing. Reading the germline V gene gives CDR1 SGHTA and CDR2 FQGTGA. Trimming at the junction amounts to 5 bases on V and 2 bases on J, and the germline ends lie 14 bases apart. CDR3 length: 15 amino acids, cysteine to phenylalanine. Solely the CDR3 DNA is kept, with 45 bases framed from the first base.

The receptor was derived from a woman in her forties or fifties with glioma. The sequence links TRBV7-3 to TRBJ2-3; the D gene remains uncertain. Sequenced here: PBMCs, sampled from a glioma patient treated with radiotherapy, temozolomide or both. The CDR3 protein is CASSTNGRVTDTQYF. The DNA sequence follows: TGTGCCAGCAGCACTAATGGTAGGGTCACAGATACGCAGTATTTT.